Shown below are 22 T cell receptor beta chains from a single sample sequenced in a study of cytomegalovirus exposure and HLA in healthy donors (dated by TCRdb to 2017 to 2019). Receptors were amplified or captured by the immunoSEQ multiplex PCR assay. For the multiplex PCR, a mixture combining 60 forward primers for TCR Vbeta segments and 13 reverse primers for TCR Jbeta segments was used. Drawn from immuneACCESS, this table holds only the in-frame rearrangements with V and J called that TCRdb kept. Clones are partly lost; checked studies trace under half to an unresolved V gene and leave the rest unexplained. The sample records under 200,000 clones, 60% to 80% of which are singletons. 2% to 2.5% of the sample is taken by the ten largest. Sequencing was performed on PBMCs. All receptors come from a man aged 60 to 75 in good health and CMV-seronegative.

J is TRBJ2-3 and V is TRBV15, with TRBD1 matching 7 bases. CDR3 size: 21 residues. The germline V gene encodes CDR1 LNHNV and CDR2 YYDKDF (reference sequence). The junction had 21 bases not matched to a gene; V was cut back by 0 bases and J by 3 bases. The chain's CDR3 is CATSREGAGGNPTEWTDTQYF. The CDR3 DNA is TGTGCCACCAGCAGAGAAGGGGCAGGGGGAAACCCTACAGAATGGACAGATACGCAGTATTTT.

In the case of this clone: The same CDR3 is also encoded by other DNA sequences in this sample. V gene TRBV18 combines with J gene TRBJ2-5; no definite D call. V lost 4 bases and J lost 0, with 6 bases in between. The CDR3 spans 13 residues. CDR1 and CDR2 from the germline V gene are KGHSH and LQKENI. Here the CDR3 DNA reads TGTGCCAGCTCACGGCAGAACCAAGAGACCCAGTACTTC. It codes for CASSRQNQETQYF.

This chain uses TRBV7-8 with TRBJ1-1; TRBD1 matches 11 bases. With 5 bases clipped from V and 5 bases from J, the junction kept 13 bases outside the gene matches. The germline gives CDR1 SGHVS, CDR2 FQNEAQ. The CDR3 consists of 17 residues. For the CDR3, the DNA is TGTGCCAGCAGCCTCCGGACAGGGGGCGCGGCGGGAACTGAAGCTTTCTTT. It translates to CASSLRTGGAAGTEAFF.

The genes are TRBV5-1 and TRBJ2-7; 8 nucleotides agree with TRBD2. The germline V gene encodes CDR1 SGHRS and CDR2 YFSETQ. The V segment lost 2 bases and the J segment 0 bases; nucleotides outside the gene matches: 4. The CDR3 runs to 15 residues. The CDR3 spells CASSFLGGDSYEQYF. In DNA form, the CDR3 reads TGCGCCAGCAGCTTCCTCGGGGGGGACTCCTACGAGCAGTACTTC.

This clone turned up a few times. The junction and the germline gene differ at one end; a read error may be behind it. The rearrangement uses TRBV6-5 and TRBJ1-2; D remains unclear. This CDR3 is 15 amino acids long. The germline gives CDR1 MNHEY, CDR2 SVGAGI. The CDR3 nucleotides are TGTGCCAGCAGTTTCTACGCTCGGTCTAACTATGGCTACCCCTTC. The encoded protein is CASSFYARSNYGYPF.

J is TRBJ2-2 and V is TRBV27; maybe TRBD2 (6 bases). The CDR3 sequence is 14 residues long. Germline CDR1 is MNHEY and CDR2 is SMNVEV (reference sequence). V was trimmed by 6 bases and J by 1 base, leaving 9 bases between them. CDR3 in DNA: TGTGCCAGCAGCCCGGGACTGAACACCGGGGAGCTGTTTTTT. Protein: CASSPGLNTGELFF.

The chain carries TRBV9 and TRBJ1-2; TRBD1 aligns across 8 bases. The ends lost 3 bases at V and 4 bases at J; junction bases unmatched: 5. The germline V gene encodes CDR1 SGDLS and CDR2 YYNGEE. This CDR3 has 14 amino acids. CDR3 protein: CASSASDRGYGYTF. In nucleotides, the CDR3 is TGTGCCAGCAGCGCAAGCGACAGGGGCTATGGCTACACCTTC.

The chain links TRBV4-1 to TRBJ2-7, with D uncertain. The ends were cut back, 4 bases at V and 5 bases at J, with 21 bases in the middle. CDR1 MGHRA and CDR2 YSYEKL come from the germline V gene. The CDR3 spans 16 residues. CDR3 sequence reads: CASSPAAPRGFDEQYF. The CDR3 DNA reads TGCGCCAGCAGCCCAGCAGCCCCGAGAGGCTTTGACGAGCAGTACTTC.

The chain carries TRBV18 and TRBJ2-1; D gene ambiguous. Trimming cost V 3 bases and J 0 bases, with 3 bases left between them. CDR3 length: 13 residues. The germline V gene has CDR1 KGHSH and CDR2 LQKENI. The CDR3 here is CASSPISYNEQFF. The CDR3, as DNA: TGTGCCAGCTCACCCATCTCCTACAATGAGCAGTTCTTC.

The J gene is TRBJ2-5, the V gene TRBV23-1, with D possibly TRBD1 on 5 matching bases. TRBV23-1 is an ORF for which the function is uncertain. This CDR3 has 14 residues. Trimming removed 8 bases from V and 5 bases from J, with 18 bases in between. The CDR3 here is CASHQGRVWETQYF. In DNA, the CDR3 is TGCGCCAGCCATCAGGGCAGGGTCTGGGAGACCCAGTACTTC.

The chain uses TRBV29-1 and TRBJ2-1; TRBD2 aligns across 7 bases. V shed 4 bases, J shed 1 base, and the junction held 1 base outside the gene matches. The CDR3 has 13 amino acids. From germline, CDR1 is SQVTM and CDR2 ANQGSEA. The CDR3 DNA sequence: TGCAGCGTTGGCGGGGGTTCCTACAATGAGCAGTTCTTC. Amino acids: CSVGGGSYNEQFF.

The CDR3 DNA follows: TGTGCCAGCAGTCTCCTCCGGGGACAGGGGACCGGGGAGCTGTTTTTT. As protein: CASSLLRGQGTGELFF. V is TRBV27 and J is TRBJ2-2, with TRBD1 matching over 10 bases. This CDR3 has 16 residues. Trimming took 5 bases from V and 5 from J; bases not matched to a gene: 8. Germline CDR1 reads MNHEY; CDR2 reads SMNVEV (reference sequence).

The gene calls are TRBV12-5 and TRBJ1-5, with TRBD1 as a possible D gene (5 bases). This CDR3 is 17 amino acids long. The germline V gene encodes CDR1 LGHNT and CDR2 FRNRAP. The germline V and J ends were trimmed by 1 base and 4 bases, with 17 bases remaining between them. The CDR3 coding sequence is TGTGCTAGTGGTTTGGAAAGGGAGGGGATTCGGAATCAGCCCCAGCATTTT. Its translation is CASGLEREGIRNQPQHF.

This clone appeared a single time. J is TRBJ1-1 and V is TRBV5-5, with a weak D call TRBD1 (6 bases). Trimming removed 0 bases at V and 0 bases at J, with 12 bases between. Germline values: CDR1 SGHKS, CDR2 YYEKEE (reference sequence). The CDR3 runs 16 residues. In nucleotides, the CDR3 is TGTGCCAGCAGCTTGGCCATTGGACAGATGAACACTGAAGCTTTCTTT. Encoded protein: CASSLAIGQMNTEAFF.

The rearrangement joins TRBV28 to TRBJ2-5; 7 bases match TRBD1. Germline CDR1 and CDR2: MDHEN and SYDVKM. The CDR3 runs to 14 residues. With V trimmed by 6 bases and J by 3 bases, 7 bases remained unmatched. The DNA for the CDR3 is TGTGCCAGCAGCCCAAAGACAGGGAAAGAGACCCAGTACTTC. This sequence encodes CASSPKTGKETQYF.

This clone appeared a few times. The V gene is TRBV19, the J gene TRBJ1-4, with 7 bases identical to TRBD1. CDR3 length: 14 amino acids. The germline V gene has CDR1 LNHDA and CDR2 SQIVND (reference sequence). J was trimmed by 8 bases and V by 8 bases; bases with no gene match: 11. CDR3 loop: CASGVTGASEKLFF. For the CDR3, the DNA is TGTGCCAGTGGGGTTACAGGGGCGAGCGAAAAACTGTTTTTT.

The chain links TRBV27 to TRBJ2-2; 9 nucleotides line up with TRBD1. The V segment lost 7 bases and the J segment 6 bases; nucleotides outside the gene matches: 6. CDR1 is MNHEY and CDR2 is SMNVEV in the germline V gene (reference sequence). This CDR3 is 14 amino acids long. CDR3 residues: CASTPGQGSGELFF. In DNA form, the CDR3 reads TGTGCCAGCACTCCGGGACAGGGCTCCGGGGAGCTGTTTTTT.

The chain couples TRBV5-1 to TRBJ2-5, with 8 bases identical to TRBD2. The V gene's germline CDR1 is SGHRS and CDR2 YFSETQ. Trimming took 4 bases from V and 1 from J; bases not matched to a gene: 6. The CDR3 is 15 residues long. The CDR3 bases are TGCGCCAGCAGCACCCGGGGGGGTTCCCAAGAGACCCAGTACTTC. It translates to CASSTRGGSQETQYF.

V usage is TRBV15 and J usage is TRBJ2-7, with 9 bases aligning to TRBD2. CDR1 LNHNV and CDR2 YYDKDF come from the germline V gene (reference sequence). The CDR3 is 16 amino acids. Losses at the gene ends were 1 base for V and 5 bases for J; bases not matched to a gene: 9. The CDR3 sequence: CATSRVSAGGPDEQYF. The CDR3 DNA is TGTGCCACCAGCAGAGTATCGGCGGGAGGGCCTGACGAGCAGTACTTC.

Comments on this clone: The sample contains more than one DNA sequence encoding this CDR3. V usage is TRBV4-1 and J usage is TRBJ1-1, with unresolved D. Trimming pared 0 bases from V and 1 base from J, leaving 6 bases between. The CDR3 contains 14 residues. Looked up from germline, CDR1 is MGHRA and CDR2 is YSYEKL. In nucleotides, the CDR3 is TGCGCCAGCAGCCAAGACCCGCGGAACACTGAAGCTTTCTTT. This codes for CASSQDPRNTEAFF.

The V and J genes are TRBV4-1 and TRBJ1-2; D is uncertain. Germline values: CDR1 MGHRA, CDR2 YSYEKL. This CDR3 is 15 amino acids long. The germline V and J ends were trimmed by 0 bases and 0 bases, with 8 bases remaining between them. The CDR3 bases are TGCGCCAGCAGCCAAGAGGCGGTTCCTAACTATGGCTACACCTTC. Amino acid sequence: CASSQEAVPNYGYTF.

This rearrangement joins TRBV7-3 to TRBJ2-5; D ambiguous. This CDR3 spans 14 amino acids. V gave up 6 bases and J gave up 7 bases, with 18 bases separating them. Germline CDR1 and CDR2: SGHTA and FQGTGA. The CDR3 sequence: CASRSAGSPGTQYF. CDR3 nucleotides: TGTGCCAGCAGGTCTGCCGGTTCACCAGGGACCCAGTACTTC.